The text below deals with one T cell receptor beta chain. Study members were between roughly 18 and 100 years old and lived in 25 or so US regions. Participant reports of clinical history set cohort assignment. Symptom resolution, clearance, or two negative PCRs marked the recovered donors of Cohort 3. This sample stems from a study of blood T cell repertoires in COVID-19. Study-wide background: Collection of acute and convalescent COVID-19 samples took place in the United States, Italy and Spain.

Germline V gives CDR1 SGHAT, CDR2 FQNNGV. Trimming cost V 3 bases and J 2 bases, with 10 bases left between them. This CDR3 has 14 residues. The protocol was immunoSEQ multiplex PCR, while the TCRdb copy is restricted to in-frame clones and leaves out a portion. There are roughly 520,000 clones in the sample; roughly 90% occur only once, and 1.5% to 2% lies in the top ten. This chain uses TRBV11-2 with TRBJ1-1; possibly TRBD1 for D (5 bases). Sequencing input: PBMCs or T cells enriched from blood (not recorded which). This TCR was sampled from a woman in her thirties or forties who had recovered from COVID-19. The CDR3 sequence is CASSLNRKNTEAFF. CDR3 nucleotides: TGTGCCAGCAGCTTGAACAGGAAAAACACTGAAGCTTTCTTT.